This T cell receptor (beta chain) originates from a study of cytomegalovirus exposure and HLA in healthy donors. Study-wide results and limits: Cytomegalovirus-associated TCR beta chains were listed, numbering 164.

With 6 bases clipped from V and 12 bases from J, the junction kept 7 bases outside the gene matches. The CDR3 has 13 amino acids. Germline V gene sequence: CDR1 LNHDA, CDR2 SQIVND (reference sequence). Remarks on this clone: What it binds is not known.

PCR primers comprised 60 Vbeta and 13 Jbeta primers. Data came from immunoSEQ multiplex PCR; TCRdb stores just in-frame clones and leaves some out. The repertoire holds roughly 86,000 clones, over 50% seen once, with 3.9% in the top ten. Sequencing input: PBMCs. The chain couples TRBV19 to TRBJ2-1, with 11 nucleotides matching TRBD2. The sequence derives from a man aged 25 to 45 in good health and CMV-seronegative. CDR3 in DNA: TGTGCCAGTAGCGTAATAGCGGGGGGGCGGCAGTTCTTC. Amino acids: CASSVIAGGRQFF.